This entry concerns a single TCR beta chain. Its antigen is not identified. Deep-level assay runs were performed. In the source study's methods: Sequence data from immunoSEQ were junction-only and lacked quality scores; consequently, filtering differed. Profiling relied on immunoSEQ multiplex PCR, and the TCRdb table lists in-frame clones only, not all of them. D and trimming come from the DNA, and the V and J calls and clone size come from that table. The repertoire holds about 980,000 clones, 60% to 85% seen once, with nearly 1.5% in the top ten. These data originate in a study of shared clonotypes between healthy human individuals. Study in general: Each donor's CD4 naive and CD4 memory cells filled three plates apiece, CD8 naive two, and CD8 memory one.

The CDR3 is made up of 17 amino acids. J was trimmed by 2 bases and V by 0 bases; bases with no gene match: 7. Germline-derived CDR1 and CDR2 are SGHRS and YFSETQ. Regarding the study as a whole: Larger estimated richness was generally seen in naive subsets than in memory subsets.

The chain employs TRBV5-1 and TRBJ2-4; TRBD1 matches at 8 bases. Material: memory CD4+ T cells sorted from blood. Subset of the sample: CD45RA-negative fraction. This TCR was recovered from a man younger than 30 in good health. The chain's CDR3 is CASSLEPGGLTKNIQYF. The CDR3 DNA reads TGCGCCAGCAGCTTGGAACCAGGGGGCTTAACCAAAAACATTCAGTACTTC.